The present T cell receptor beta chain was sequenced within a study of regulatory T cells in long-lasting Graves disease. Findings of the study overall: Patients with persistent Graves' had lower TCR diversity than newly diagnosed patients.

Construction of the TCR beta libraries employed iRepertoire HTBI primers in conjunction with Arm-PCR of CDR3 regions. TCRdb reanalysed the multiplex PCR reads using MiXCR and keeps one entry per CDR3 protein. The table records about 540,000 distinct CDR3 sequences, approximately 15% of them present only once. This clonotype came up a few times. Its antigen is not known. Time point described: newly diagnosed GD, antithyroid drugs for less than 3 months. The TCR library was made from RNA that had been extracted from PBMCs in TRIzol. This sample was also put to use in a study of T cells in Graves' hyperthyroidism and ophthalmopathy. That source notes: Peripheral blood also featured most of the thyroid clonotypes expanded above 0.001.

Sequences were derived from peripheral blood mononuclear cells (PBMCs), sampled at new diagnosis, from a patient treated with antithyroid drugs. This clonotype was obtained from a man aged 25 to 40 with Graves disease.

The CDR3 DNA reads TGTGCCAGCAGCCCCCTAGGGAGGGGCTACAATGAGCAGTTCTTC. Translation gives CASSPLGRGYNEQFF. The chain couples TRBV12-3 or TRBV12-4 to TRBJ2-1; TRBD2 matches at 7 bases. V was clipped by 6 bases and J by 3 bases; unmatched bases: 8. The CDR3 covers 15 residues.